The entry that follows covers one T cell receptor (beta chain) sequence. Its antigen is currently unknown. This entry is derived from a study of cytomegalovirus exposure and HLA in healthy donors. Regarding the study as a whole: A reported reduction in N-insertions relative to the roughly 700-donor mean was seen in an Asian-associated ancestry cluster in a later analysis. In a later analysis, at a false discovery rate of 0.05, approximately 18,000 TCR beta sequences were associated with HLA alleles.

PCR amplification relied on 60 Vbeta primers (plus 13 Jbeta primers). The repertoire was sequenced with immunoSEQ multiplex PCR; TCRdb's copy has only in-frame clones and lacks some. This repertoire includes under 200,000 clones. The V and J ends lost 4 bases and 2 bases respectively, with 11 bases between them. This CDR3 is built from 14 residues. Germline V lookup: CDR1 MDHEN, CDR2 SYDVKM. The chain uses TRBV28 and TRBJ1-2, with D possibly TRBD1 on 6 matching bases. The specimen sequenced was PBMCs. This receptor was identified in a man aged 30 to 39 in good health and CMV-seronegative. As DNA, the CDR3 is TGTGCCAGCAGTTCCTTCACAGGGAACTATGGCTACACCTTC. Its translation: CASSSFTGNYGYTF.